One and the same sample provided the 28 T cell receptor beta chains below, sequenced in a study of cytomegalovirus exposure and HLA in healthy donors. Vbeta (60) and Jbeta (13) primers were used in the PCR. Only in-frame clones appear in the TCRdb table, and some are missing; sequencing was by immunoSEQ multiplex PCR. The data hold about 160,000 clones, with roughly 78% observed a single time. Specimen: PBMCs. The receptors were sampled from a man aged 40-55 years in good health and CMV-seronegative.

V is TRBV27 and J is TRBJ2-1, with TRBD2 matching 8 bases. The germline gives CDR1 MNHEY, CDR2 SMNVEV (reference sequence). CDR3 length: 15 amino acids. V lost 6 bases, J lost 0 bases, and 4 bases stayed unmatched. The chain's CDR3 is CASRIAGPSYNEQFF. CDR3 DNA sequence: TGTGCCAGCAGAATAGCGGGACCCTCCTACAATGAGCAGTTCTTC.

The chain employs TRBV29-1 and TRBJ2-1; D gene uncertain. V lost 2 bases and J lost 5, with 7 bases in between. This CDR3 has 12 residues. Germline V gives CDR1 SQVTM, CDR2 ANQGSEA. The DNA of the CDR3 is TGCAGCGTTGAATTACTCAACAATGAGCAGTTCTTC. Its translation: CSVELLNNEQFF.

This chain uses TRBV9 with TRBJ2-7, with D hard to call. CDR1 SGDLS and CDR2 YYNGEE come from the germline V gene. The V gene lost 0 bases and the J gene lost 2 bases, with 12 bases spanning the gap. This CDR3 spans 15 amino acids. The DNA of the CDR3 is TGTGCCAGCAGCGTAGACTCACTACCTACCTACGAGCAGTACTTC. This codes for CASSVDSLPTYEQYF.

Only one count was recorded for this clone. The chain combines TRBV6-6 with TRBJ1-4; 7 bases line up with TRBD1. The germline gives CDR1 MNHNY, CDR2 SVGAGI (reference sequence). Trimming took 2 bases from V and 6 from J; bases not matched to a gene: 3. There are 14 residues in the CDR3. Here the CDR3 reads CASSYDRVYEKLFF. In DNA form, the CDR3 reads TGTGCCAGCAGTTACGACAGGGTTTATGAAAAACTGTTTTTT.

CDR3 amino acids: CASSPGLPDTQYF. The DNA for the CDR3 is TGTGCCAGCAGCCCGGGACTTCCAGATACGCAGTATTTT. The chain is built from TRBV5-6 and TRBJ2-3; D may be TRBD2 (6 bases). This CDR3 has 13 amino acids. CDR1 is SGHDT and CDR2 is YYEEEE in the germline V gene. Trimming removed 4 bases from V and 4 bases from J, with 10 bases in between.

The table lists this clone with a few counts. V and J are TRBV28 and TRBJ2-3, with a possible D match to TRBD1 (6 bases). The germline gives CDR1 MDHEN, CDR2 SYDVKM. The CDR3 spans 18 residues. V shed 4 bases and J shed 2 bases, with 22 bases lying between them. The chain's CDR3 is CASSSYRVASRLTDTQYF. In DNA, the CDR3 is TGTGCCAGCAGTTCGTACAGGGTCGCCTCCCGTCTCACAGATACGCAGTATTTT.

The V call is TRBV28, the J call TRBJ2-3, with TRBD2 matching 10 bases. CDR3 length equals 17 residues. With V trimmed by 5 bases and J by 4 bases, 12 bases remained unmatched. Germline V gene lookup returns CDR1 MDHEN and CDR2 SYDVKM. The CDR3, as DNA: TGTGCCAGCAGTGGGCGGGGGAGCGGGAGGGGTGCAGATACGCAGTATTTT. This translates into CASSGRGSGRGADTQYF.

DNA for the CDR3: TGTGCCAGCAGCTTGGGGGGGGGACAGGGGGCGACCCAGTACTTC. As protein: CASSLGGGQGATQYF. The rearrangement uses TRBV5-4 and TRBJ2-5; TRBD1 matches 12 bases. Germline lookup yields CDR1 SGHNT and CDR2 YYREEE (reference sequence). This CDR3 region has 15 residues. V shed 0 bases, J shed 7 bases, and the junction held 4 bases outside the gene matches.

This chain connects TRBV19 to TRBJ2-3, with D maybe TRBD2 (6 bases). The germline CDR1 and CDR2 sequences are LNHDA and SQIVND (reference sequence). Trimming left V 3 bases short and J 6 bases short, with 13 bases between. This CDR3 region has 14 residues. Here the CDR3 reads CASSILGGMDTQYF. The CDR3 DNA is TGTGCCAGTAGTATCCTTGGCGGGATGGATACGCAGTATTTT. The full variable domain, in which reference TRBV19 and TRBJ2-3 provide the parts outside the CDR3, is DGGITQSPKYLFRKEGQNVTLSCEQNLNHDAMYWYRQDPGQGLRLIYYSQIVNDFQKGDIAEGYSVSREKKESFPLTVTSAQKNPTAFYLCASSILGGMDTQYFGPGTRLTVL.

This chain joins TRBV28 and TRBJ1-1; D gene unclear. Per germline, CDR1 MDHEN and CDR2 SYDVKM. The CDR3 loop spans 12 amino acids. Trimming took off 7 bases at V and 0 bases at J, with 6 bases between the two ends. The chain's CDR3 is CASNPLNTEAFF. In DNA form, the CDR3 reads TGTGCCAGCAATCCTTTGAACACTGAAGCTTTCTTT.

This sequence joins TRBV28 and TRBJ2-1; 12 bases align to TRBD2. V shed 6 bases and J 9 bases; nucleotides not matched to a gene: 15. The germline CDR1 and CDR2 sequences are MDHEN and SYDVKM. The CDR3 is made up of 17 amino acids. The CDR3 region is CASSLPGLAGRGGEQFF. CDR3 in DNA: TGTGCCAGCAGCCTGCCGGGACTAGCGGGCCGGGGGGGTGAGCAGTTCTTC.

The genes are TRBV28 and TRBJ2-3; possible D gene TRBD2, 6 bases. Trimming removed 1 base from V and 2 bases from J, with 10 bases in between. The length of the CDR3 is 15 residues. CDR1 is MDHEN and CDR2 is SYDVKM in the germline V gene. CDR3 loop: CASSLLGGITDTQYF. The CDR3 DNA follows: TGTGCCAGCAGTTTATTGGGGGGTATCACAGATACGCAGTATTTT.

The chain has TRBV11-1 and TRBJ2-2; D uncertain. Germline CDR1 and CDR2: SGHAT and FQDESV (reference sequence). The CDR3 extends over 15 amino acids. V gave up 2 bases and J gave up 4 bases, with 11 bases separating them. CDR3 sequence (DNA): TGTGCCAGCAGCTTAATCTCGTCGGGCACCGGGGAGCTGTTTTTT. Translating it yields CASSLISSGTGELFF.

CDR3: CASSFTGTGVETQYF. As DNA, the CDR3 is TGTGCCAGCAGCTTCACCGGGACAGGGGTGGAGACCCAGTACTTC. The chain couples TRBV7-6 to TRBJ2-5; 10 nucleotides agree with TRBD1. Germline V gene lookup returns CDR1 SGHVS and CDR2 FNYEAQ. The CDR3 loop spans 15 amino acids. V shed 3 bases, J shed 5 bases, and the junction held 6 bases outside the gene matches.

The table lists this clone with a count of one. The CDR3 region is CASSPRTGEAYEQYF. The CDR3 coding sequence is TGTGCCAGCAGCCCGCGGACAGGGGAGGCCTACGAGCAGTACTTC. The chain recombines TRBV7-8 with TRBJ2-7; TRBD1 agrees at 9 bases. The CDR3 is 15 residues long. V was clipped by 5 bases and J by 2 bases; unmatched bases: 7. Per germline, CDR1 SGHVS and CDR2 FQNEAQ.

This chain connects TRBV28 to TRBJ1-1; TRBD1 might be the D (6 bases). V lost 5 bases and J lost 6, with 13 bases in between. Per the germline V gene, CDR1 is MDHEN and CDR2 is SYDVKM. The CDR3 runs to 13 residues. CDR3 sequence (DNA): TGTGCCAGCAGTCCAGGCGGGGGCCCTGAAGCTTTCTTT. Its translation is CASSPGGGPEAFF.

V usage is TRBV18 and J usage is TRBJ2-3; 7 nucleotides agree with TRBD1. Unmatched junction bases numbered 9, after V lost 4 bases and J lost 5 bases. CDR3 length equals 15 residues. Germline V gene data show CDR1 as KGHSH and CDR2 as LQKENI. CDR3 nucleotide sequence: TGTGCCAGCTCACTGCCGGGACAGATTATAGATACGCAGTATTTT. This gives the protein CASSLPGQIIDTQYF.

CDR3 sequence reads: CASSSLAGAKETQYF. CDR3 in DNA: TGTGCCAGCAGCTCCCTAGCGGGAGCTAAAGAGACCCAGTACTTC. The rearrangement uses TRBV5-4 and TRBJ2-5; 10 bases align to TRBD2. CDR1 is SGHNT, CDR2 YYREEE, per germline (reference sequence). The trim removed 3 bases at V and 3 bases at J, leaving 5 bases unmatched. The CDR3 extends over 15 amino acids.

The CDR3 DNA reads TGTGCCAGCAGTGAACAAGGGGGTGGCACAGATACGCAGTATTTT. This encodes CASSEQGGGTDTQYF. The rearrangement uses TRBV2 and TRBJ2-3; D possibly corresponds to TRBD1 (6 bases). V lost 2 bases to trimming and J lost 1 base, with 10 bases between them. The CDR3 sequence is 15 residues long. Per the germline V gene, CDR1 is SNHLY and CDR2 is FYNNEI. Together with reference TRBV2 and TRBJ2-3, the CDR3 gives the full variable domain: EPEVTQTPSHQVTQMGQEVILRCVPISNHLYFYWYRQILGQKVEFLVSFYNNEISEKSEIFDDQFSVERPDGSNFTLKIRSTKLEDSAMYFCASSEQGGGTDTQYFGPGTRLTVL.

With respect to this clone: A junction end diverges from the germline sequence, so it may reflect a read error. This CDR3 reads CSSTQTGGNYGYTF. The CDR3 nucleotides are TGTTCCAGCACCCAGACAGGGGGCAACTATGGCTACACCTTC. The J gene is TRBJ1-2, the V gene TRBV7-9, with 10 positions matching TRBD1. The germline V gene has CDR1 SEHNR and CDR2 FQNEAQ (reference sequence). There are 14 residues in the CDR3.

This chain uses TRBV30 with TRBJ2-3; a weak D match, TRBD1 (6 bases). The CDR3 spans 11 residues. The germline gives CDR1 GTSNPN, CDR2 SVGIG (reference sequence). Trimming took 6 bases from V and 4 from J, leaving 8 bases between them. CDR3 residues: CACRTADTQYF. For the CDR3, the DNA is TGTGCCTGCCGGACAGCAGATACGCAGTATTTT. Complete variable domain (other parts from reference TRBV30 and TRBJ2-3): SQTIHQWPATLVQPVGSPLSLECTVEGTSNPNLYWYRQAAGRGLQLLFYSVGIGQISSEVPQNLSASRPQDRQFILSSKKLLLSDSGFYLCACRTADTQYFGPGTRLTVL.

As regards this clone: In the same sample, other DNA sequences code for this CDR3. Here the CDR3 DNA reads TGTGCCAGCAGTGGGGGACAGGGGCAAGAGACCCAGTACTTC. It yields the protein CASSGGQGQETQYF. V and J are TRBV6-1 and TRBJ2-5; 10 bases align to TRBD1. This CDR3 has 14 amino acids. Germline V CDR1 and CDR2: MNHNS, SASEGT. The V segment lost 4 bases and the J segment 2 bases; nucleotides outside the gene matches: 1.

V and J are TRBV7-2 and TRBJ2-7; 10 bases are a match to TRBD1. The CDR3 runs 18 residues. V lost 5 bases, J lost 3 bases, and 16 bases stayed unmatched. Germline V lookup: CDR1 SGHTA, CDR2 FQGNSA. This chain's CDR3 is CASSTRPVGQGNIYEQYF. CDR3 DNA: TGTGCCAGCAGCACCAGACCTGTGGGACAGGGGAATATCTACGAGCAGTACTTC.

The chain couples TRBV6-6 to TRBJ2-5, with 9 positions matching TRBD2. Per the germline V gene, CDR1 is MNHNY and CDR2 is SVGAGI (reference sequence). CDR3 length: 16 residues. Trimming cost V 5 bases and J 3 bases; bases outside gene matches: 10. As DNA, the CDR3 is TGTGCCAGCAGTCCTGTCAGCGCGGGAGGGGAAGAGACCCAGTACTTC. Amino acid sequence: CASSPVSAGGEETQYF.

V usage is TRBV15 and J usage is TRBJ2-3, with TRBD2 matching over 10 bases. This CDR3 spans 19 amino acids. The V gene end was trimmed by 0 bases and the J gene end by 0 bases; junction bases not matched to a gene: 9. CDR1 and CDR2 from the germline V gene are LNHNV and YYDKDF (reference sequence). The CDR3 is CATSRDKLAGDSSTDTQYF. For the CDR3, the DNA is TGTGCCACCAGCAGAGATAAGCTAGCGGGGGACAGCAGCACAGATACGCAGTATTTT.

This clone was seen once. The chain combines TRBV15 with TRBJ2-7; D possibly corresponds to TRBD1 (5 bases). This CDR3 region has 15 residues. V was cut by 4 bases and J by 2 bases, with 15 bases left in between. The V gene's germline CDR1 is LNHNV and CDR2 YYDKDF (reference sequence). The CDR3 nucleotides are TGTGCCACCAGCATTCTAGGGGCAGAGCCCTACGAGCAGTACTTC. Its protein is CATSILGAEPYEQYF.

J is TRBJ1-1 and V is TRBV6-5; D ambiguous. Germline V gives CDR1 MNHEY, CDR2 SVGAGI. V lost 6 bases to trimming and J lost 0 bases, with 14 bases between them. This CDR3 region has 15 residues. This chain's CDR3 is CASRAGGNLNTEAFF. CDR3 sequence (DNA): TGTGCCAGCAGGGCAGGTGGAAACTTGAACACTGAAGCTTTCTTT.

This clone was counted a single time. The J gene is TRBJ2-7, the V gene TRBV10-3; TRBD1 might be the D (6 bases). The CDR3 totals 12 residues. V shed 6 bases and J shed 4 bases, with 10 bases lying between them. Per germline, CDR1 ENHRY and CDR2 SYGVKD. The CDR3, as DNA: TGTGCCATCAGGGACAGTCAGTACGAGCAGTACTTC. As protein: CAIRDSQYEQYF.